Presented here are 17 T cell receptor beta chains from one specimen sequenced in a study of blood T cell repertoires in COVID-19. Sequenced by immunoSEQ multiplex PCR; TCRdb stores in-frame clones only, minus some. The table records about 120,000 clones, roughly 77% of them present only once. Sequencing input: peripheral blood. Receptors originate from a man aged 55 to 70 with active or convalescent COVID-19.

The CDR3 DNA reads TGTGCCAGCAGCCCAGACAGGGGGAATCAGCCCCAGCATTTT. It encodes CASSPDRGNQPQHF. This rearrangement joins TRBV11-2 to TRBJ1-5; 9 positions agree with TRBD1. V lost 5 bases and J lost 4; bases outside the gene matches: 3. CDR1 is SGHAT and CDR2 is FQNNGV in the germline V gene. CDR3 length: 14 amino acids.

The chain has TRBV21-1 and TRBJ2-3; the DNA was not compared with TRBD2, the D call given in the table. TRBV21-1 is labeled a pseudogene. The CDR3 is 19 amino acids. The DNA for the CDR3 is TGTGCCAGCAGCAAATATTCCGAACTAGCAGGTGATGTGACAGATACGCAGTATTTT. This codes for CASSKYSELAGDVTDTQYF.

The rearrangement joins TRBV3-1 (or the pseudogene TRBV3-2) to TRBJ2-7; tentative D call: TRBD2 (6 bases). This CDR3 region has 15 residues. V lost 1 base, J lost 4 bases, and 14 bases lay in between. Germline-derived CDR1 and CDR2 are LGHDT and YNNKEL (reference sequence). The CDR3 nucleotides read TGTGCCAGCAGCCAAGGCCCAGGACTAAAGTACGAGCAGTACTTC. The encoded protein is CASSQGPGLKYEQYF.

At least ten counts were recorded for this clone. The chain is built from TRBV20-1 and TRBJ2-5; D is ambiguous. CDR3 length: 11 amino acids. CDR1 is DFQATT and CDR2 is SNEGSKA in the germline V gene (reference sequence). Trimming took off 6 bases at V and 9 bases at J, with 14 bases between the two ends. CDR3 sequence reads: CSAPSGSAQYF. CDR3 in DNA: TGCAGTGCCCCGTCCGGGTCGGCCCAGTACTTC.

V is TRBV5-1 and J is TRBJ2-5; D is perhaps TRBD1 (5 bases). Germline CDR1 SGHRS, CDR2 YFSETQ. The CDR3 sequence is 15 residues long. The V and J ends lost 4 bases and 1 base respectively, with 14 bases between them. The CDR3 DNA follows: TGCGCCAGCAGCCTTATATCGACAGTCCAAGAGACCCAGTACTTC. It codes for CASSLISTVQETQYF.

The chain employs TRBV9 and TRBJ2-7, with 8 bases identical to TRBD2. Germline loops: CDR1 SGDLS, CDR2 YYNGEE. V shed 3 bases and J 2 bases; nucleotides not matched to a gene: 13. The CDR3 totals 17 residues. The CDR3 is CASSEGATGTRAYEQYF. In DNA, the CDR3 is TGTGCCAGCAGCGAGGGTGCCACCGGGACTAGGGCCTACGAGCAGTACTTC. Drawing the rest from reference TRBV9 and TRBJ2-7, the complete variable domain is DSGVTQTPKHLITATGQRVTLRCSPRSGDLSVYWYQQSLDQGLQFLIQYYNGEERAKGNILERFSAQQFPDLHSELNLSSLELGDSALYFCASSEGATGTRAYEQYFGPGTRLTVT.

The count of this clone is one. The V and J genes are TRBV5-1 and TRBJ2-2; 14 bases align to TRBD2. CDR3 length: 16 amino acids. V trimming: 7 bases; J trimming: 7 bases; junction bases outside the gene matches: 9. Germline-derived CDR1 and CDR2 are SGHRS and YFSETQ. The CDR3 sequence is CASSGTSGSKIGELFF. The CDR3 DNA follows: TGCGCCAGCTCCGGGACTAGCGGGAGTAAGATCGGGGAGCTGTTTTTT.

On this clone: The same CDR3 also results from other DNA sequences found in this sample. The chain joins TRBV11-2 to TRBJ2-7; TRBD1 agrees at 9 bases. The V and J ends lost 3 bases and 2 bases, in that order; junction bases with no gene match: 2. The CDR3 consists of 14 residues. Per germline, CDR1 SGHAT and CDR2 FQNNGV. The CDR3 spells CASSFGQGPYEQYF. DNA of the CDR3: TGTGCCAGCAGCTTCGGACAGGGGCCCTACGAGCAGTACTTC.

The gene calls are TRBV24-1 and TRBJ2-4; TRBD1 matches 11 bases. V lost 8 bases, J lost 2 bases, and 7 bases stayed unmatched. This CDR3 has 16 residues. CDR1 is KGHDR, CDR2 SFDVKD, per germline. This CDR3 is CATKTGQGVTKNIQYF. CDR3 nucleotides: TGTGCCACCAAGACGGGACAGGGGGTCACCAAAAACATTCAGTACTTC.

The chain combines TRBV7-8 with TRBJ1-1, with D unclear. Germline V gene lookup returns CDR1 SGHVS and CDR2 FQNEAQ. The CDR3 consists of 14 residues. Deletions cut 1 base from V and 2 bases from J, with 8 bases between. The CDR3 sequence: CASSLEHRNTEAFF. DNA of the CDR3: TGTGCCAGCAGCTTAGAACACAGAAACACTGAAGCTTTCTTT.

The chain is built from TRBV2 and TRBJ1-6; D might be TRBD1 (6 bases). The V gene's germline CDR1 is SNHLY and CDR2 FYNNEI. The CDR3 sequence is 13 residues long. V was trimmed by 10 bases and J by 3 bases, leaving 10 bases between them. CDR3 DNA: TGTGCCACCCAGGGGAGCTATAATTCACCCCTCCACTTT. Translation: CATQGSYNSPLHF.

CDR3 region: CASSQAGTSGETQYF. CDR3 nucleotides: TGTGCCAGCAGCCAGGCCGGGACTAGTGGTGAGACCCAGTACTTC. The chain joins TRBV5-4 to TRBJ2-5; TRBD2 agrees at 8 bases. V gave up 4 bases and J gave up 5 bases; unmatched junction bases: 10. CDR1 and CDR2 from the germline V gene are SGHNT and YYREEE (reference sequence). The CDR3 length is 15 residues.

V and J are TRBV6-5 and TRBJ2-7; D perhaps matches TRBD1 (6 bases). CDR1 is MNHEY, CDR2 SVGAGI, per germline. CDR3 length: 12 amino acids. The CDR3 here is CAGPDSPYEQYF. Written as DNA, the CDR3 is TGTGCGGGGCCGGACAGCCCCTACGAGCAGTACTTC.

The chain carries TRBV4-1 and TRBJ2-2; D is perhaps TRBD2 (5 bases). Trimming shortened V by 8 bases and J by 5 bases, and 18 bases separated the two germline ends. Germline assignment: CDR1 MGHRA and CDR2 YSYEKL. The CDR3 sequence is 15 residues long. The CDR3 DNA sequence: TGCGCCAGCTCCAAAGAGGGAATTGTAACCGGGGAGCTGTTTTTT. It is translated as CASSKEGIVTGELFF.

The chain carries TRBV7-2 and TRBJ1-2; no clear D gene. This CDR3 comprises 13 residues. Germline CDR1 is SGHTA and CDR2 is FQGNSA. V was pared by 1 base and J by 8 bases, with 11 bases between. The CDR3 spells CASSLGLLWGYTF. In DNA form, the CDR3 reads TGTGCCAGCAGCTTAGGCCTTCTATGGGGCTACACCTTC.

The chain employs TRBV29-1 and TRBJ2-7, with D possibly TRBD2 on 6 matching bases. This CDR3 is built from 13 residues. Per the germline V gene, CDR1 is SQVTM and CDR2 is ANQGSEA. Trimming left V 2 bases short and J 1 base short, with 9 bases between. The CDR3 loop is CSVEIGSSYEQYF. The CDR3 bases are TGCAGCGTTGAAATCGGGAGTTCCTACGAGCAGTACTTC.

This rearrangement joins TRBV9 to TRBJ2-3, with D tentatively TRBD1 (5 bases). The germline V gene encodes CDR1 SGDLS and CDR2 YYNGEE. The V and J ends lost 4 bases and 4 bases respectively, with 13 bases between them. This CDR3 region has 14 residues. In DNA, the CDR3 is TGTGCCAGCAGCTTCCTGGGGCCACCAGATACGCAGTATTTT. Its translation is CASSFLGPPDTQYF.